This paragraph reports one T cell receptor (beta chain). This sample is part of a study of T cell changes during pregnancy in multiple sclerosis. Sequencing was performed with immunoSEQ multiplex PCR; in TCRdb, only in-frame clones are kept and a portion is missing. The sample has under 55,000 clones; over 85% are singletons. The V gene end was trimmed by 7 bases and the J gene end by 0 bases; junction bases not matched to a gene: 9. The V gene's germline CDR1 is SNHLY and CDR2 FYNNEI. CDR3 size: 17 residues. The material sequenced was CD4+ T cells from peripheral blood mononuclear cells, taken before pregnancy. This chain links TRBV2 with TRBJ1-5; 10 nucleotides agree with TRBD1. The receptor comes from a female donor with multiple sclerosis, enrolled in a pregnancy study. CDR3 nucleotides: TGTGCCAGCAAGACAGGGGGCCATATGTATAGCAATCAGCCCCAGCATTTT. Translated, it gives CASKTGGHMYSNQPQHF.